Following are 5 T cell receptor beta chains from one sample sequenced in a study of blood T cell repertoires in COVID-19. Measured with immunoSEQ multiplex PCR; TCRdb has only the in-frame clones, and not every one. The sample holds 200,000 to 250,000 clones; over 80% are singletons and the top ten take around 2%. What was sequenced was peripheral blood. All receptors derive from a man aged 25 to 45 who had recovered from COVID-19.

This CDR3 is CSSRESSYNEQFF. Written as DNA, the CDR3 is TGCAGCTCCAGGGAAAGCTCCTACAATGAGCAGTTCTTC. The chain recombines TRBV29-1 with TRBJ2-1; D might be TRBD1 (5 bases). Germline V gene sequence: CDR1 SQVTM, CDR2 ANQGSEA. V gave up 8 bases and J gave up 0 bases, with 11 bases separating them. The CDR3 has 13 amino acids.

This chain joins TRBV6-1 and TRBJ2-7, with 7 nucleotides matching TRBD1. Per the germline V gene, CDR1 is MNHNS and CDR2 is SASEGT. V trimming: 1 base; J trimming: 5 bases; junction bases outside the gene matches: 8. This CDR3 comprises 15 residues. CDR3 sequence: CASSEVGGAIDEQYF. Here the CDR3 DNA reads TGTGCCAGCAGTGAAGTAGGGGGCGCGATCGACGAGCAGTACTTC.

Written as DNA, the CDR3 is TGTGCCAGTAGTGACCCGGGGGGACCGGGCACAGATACGCAGTATTTT. Amino acids: CASSDPGGPGTDTQYF. V and J are TRBV19 and TRBJ2-3, with 7 bases identical to TRBD2. This CDR3 region has 16 residues. Germline CDR1 is LNHDA and CDR2 is SQIVND (reference sequence). After removal of 5 bases from V and 1 base from J, the junction contained 9 bases not matched to a gene.

The V call is TRBV28, the J call TRBJ2-2, with 8 bases that match TRBD1. V lost 7 bases to trimming and J lost 2 bases; unmatched junction nucleotides: 6. CDR1 and CDR2 from the germline V gene are MDHEN and SYDVKM. The CDR3 runs to 15 residues. The CDR3 here is CASKQGAFNTGELFF. In nucleotides, the CDR3 is TGTGCCAGCAAGCAGGGGGCGTTCAACACCGGGGAGCTGTTTTTT.

This chain connects TRBV5-4 to TRBJ2-5; D possibly corresponds to TRBD1 (5 bases). This CDR3 comprises 16 residues. Per germline, CDR1 SGHNT and CDR2 YYREEE (reference sequence). With 4 bases removed from V and 5 bases from J, the gap between germline ends came to 21 bases. The CDR3 nucleotides are TGTGCCAGCAGCAGTACCAGAGGACAAGGCAGGGAGACCCAGTACTTC. Residues: CASSSTRGQGRETQYF.